Listed below are T cell receptor beta chains from one sample, sequenced in a study of cytomegalovirus exposure and HLA in healthy donors. Measured with immunoSEQ multiplex PCR; TCRdb has only the in-frame clones, and not every one. Its clone listing holds about 91,000 clones. Material for sequencing was PBMCs. These receptors were collected from a woman in her twenties or thirties in good health and CMV-seronegative. Each CDR3 is given with its conserved first and last residue. A D gene is named only where the DNA matches it firmly.

j_gene	v_gene	len	d_gene	CDR3aa	CDR3nt
TRBJ1-4	TRBV12-2	18	-	CASRLAKVCEQANEKLFF	TGTGCAAGTCGCTTAGCTAAAGTATGTGAGCAGGCTAATGAAAAACTGTTTTTT
TRBJ2-2	TRBV2	14	-	CASSAARNTGELFF	TGTGCCAGCAGTGCAGCCCGGAACACCGGGGAGCTGTTTTTT
TRBJ1-5	TRBV11-2	15	-	CASRIPEDSNQPQHF	TGTGCCAGCAGAATCCCGGAGGACAGCAATCAGCCCCAGCATTTT
TRBJ1-3	TRBV19	15	TRBD1	CASSPPWDSGNTIYF	TGTGCCAGTAGTCCCCCCTGGGACAGTGGAAACACCATATATTTT
TRBJ1-5	TRBV27	14	TRBD1	CASSLRQGNQPQHF	TGTGCCAGCAGTCTCCGACAGGGAAATCAGCCCCAGCATTTT
TRBJ2-7	TRBV5-1	14	-	CASSLASGVYEQYF	TGCGCCAGCAGCTTGGCGTCAGGGGTCTACGAGCAGTACTTC
TRBJ1-1	TRBV27	16	-	CASSPERPSWRTEAFF	TGTGCCAGCAGCCCCGAACGGCCATCCTGGAGGACTGAAGCTTTCTTT
TRBJ2-7	TRBV6-5	14	-	CASRGAGLYYEQYF	TGTGCCAGCAGGGGCGCGGGACTCTATTACGAGCAGTACTTC
TRBJ1-1	TRBV30	15	-	CAWSVKVLRSTEAFF	TGTGCCTGGAGTGTAAAGGTCCTGCGGAGCACTGAAGCTTTCTTT
TRBJ2-1	TRBV19	12	-	CASSMFGNEQFF	TGTGCCAGTAGTATGTTCGGTAATGAGCAGTTCTTC
TRBJ2-2	TRBV5-6	14	-	CASSLGRETGELFF	TGTGCCAGCAGCCTCGGCCGGGAAACCGGGGAGCTGTTTTTT
TRBJ1-3	TRBV7-9	15	-	CASSLLSYSGNTIYF	TGTGCCAGCAGCTTATTATCCTACTCTGGAAACACCATATATTTT
TRBJ2-5	TRBV7-2	13	-	CASSSTQVLSQYF	TGTGCCAGCAGCTCCACACAAGTTCTTTCCCAGTACTTC
TRBJ2-7	TRBV6-5	11	TRBD1	CASKQGVEQYF	TGTGCCAGTAAACAGGGGGTCGAGCAGTACTTC
TRBJ2-7	TRBV4-1	16	TRBD1	CASSQGATGASYEQYF	TGCGCCAGCAGCCAAGGGGCGACAGGGGCGTCCTACGAGCAGTACTTC
TRBJ1-4	TRBV19	15	-	CASSIQRTANEKLFF	TGTGCCAGTAGTATTCAGCGAACCGCTAATGAAAAACTGTTTTTT
TRBJ2-7	TRBV27	13	TRBD1	CASSFGQGREQYF	TGTGCCAGCAGTTTTGGACAGGGGCGAGAGCAGTACTTC
TRBJ2-2	TRBV27	17	TRBD2	CASSLFGVAGGSGELFF	TGTGCCAGCAGTTTATTTGGTGTGGCGGGGGGGTCCGGGGAGCTGTTTTTT
TRBJ1-2	TRBV7-9	15	-	CASSGRNSNDYGYTF	TGTGCCAGCAGCGGTCGTAACAGTAACGACTATGGCTACACCTTC
TRBJ2-3	TRBV28	17	-	CASSLPLNTAGTDTQYF	TGTGCCAGCAGCCTTCCCTTAAACACAGCCGGCACAGATACGCAGTATTTT
TRBJ2-7	TRBV4-2	15	-	CASSRRQDGSYEQYF	TGTGCCAGCAGCCGGAGACAGGATGGTTCCTACGAGCAGTACTTC
TRBJ2-7	TRBV5-6	14	-	CASGLGVSQREQYF	TGTGCCAGCGGCTTGGGGGTTAGCCAGAGAGAGCAGTACTTC
TRBJ1-2	TRBV4-1	15	-	CASSPNLQGVHGYTF	TGCGCCAGCAGCCCGAATTTACAGGGAGTCCATGGCTACACCTTC
TRBJ1-2	TRBV20-1	11	-	CSARESRGYTF	TGCAGTGCTAGAGAGTCCCGGGGCTACACCTTC
TRBJ2-1	TRBV5-4	13	TRBD1	CASRDRGFDEQFF	TGTGCCAGCAGGGACAGGGGGTTTGATGAGCAGTTCTTC
TRBJ2-3	TRBV5-4	17	TRBD2	CASSAVPSGAGADTQYF	TGTGCCAGCAGCGCGGTTCCTAGCGGGGCAGGGGCAGATACGCAGTATTTT